This is a list of T cell receptor beta chains from one sample in a study of vaccination and CD4 T cells after COVID-19. Their antigen targets remain unknown. TCRdb recomputed calls from the PCR reads with MiXCR, one row per CDR3 protein. The sample lists about 25,000 distinct CDR3 sequences, 45% to 50% occurring once. Sequenced sample: CD4+ T cells from blood, cultured in vitro. Receptors were obtained from a human donor who had recovered from COVID-19. CDR3s include the opening cysteine and the closing phenylalanine or tryptophan. Fields, in order: clone size, J gene, CDR3 length, V gene, D gene, CDR3 DNA, CDR3 protein. The D gene is left open where the match is weak. Where a row states a size, it is once, few, many or the class of an expanded clone; other rows omit it.

.,TRBJ1-2,15,TRBV4-3,TRBD1,TGCGCCAGCAGCCAAATGCGACAGGGGGCGGGAGGCTACACCTTC,CASSQMRQGAGGYTF
few,TRBJ1-6,14,TRBV28,.,TGTGCCAGCAGAAGTCCGGGACATAATTCACCCCTCCACTTT,CASRSPGHNSPLHF
once,TRBJ2-7,14,TRBV7-8,.,TGTGCCAGCAGCGGCTCGGGGGCGCCCTACGAGCAGTACTTC,CASSGSGAPYEQYF
.,TRBJ2-5,15,TRBV5-4,.,TGTGCCAGCAGCTTGGACTGGACAGCGCAAGAGACCCAGTACTTC,CASSLDWTAQETQYF
few,TRBJ1-2,15,TRBV7-9,.,TGTGCCAGCAGCTTGGACAGAGAAGCTAACTATGGCTACACCTTC,CASSLDREANYGYTF
few,TRBJ2-7,15,TRBV27,TRBD2,TGTGCCAGCAGTCGGGGGGAGACACTGATCTACGAGCAGTACTTC,CASSRGETLIYEQYF
few,TRBJ2-5,15,TRBV6-1,TRBD1,TGTGCCAGCAGTGAAGGAGGACAGGGCAAAGAGACCCAGTACTTC,CASSEGGQGKETQYF
.,TRBJ1-1,14,TRBV7-9,.,TGTGCCAGCAGCCTTATCTTTTCGGACACTGAAGCTTTCTTT,CASSLIFSDTEAFF
.,TRBJ2-3,12,TRBV29-1,.,TGCAGCGTTGGTTGGAGCACAGATACGCAGTATTTT,CSVGWSTDTQYF
.,TRBJ2-3,17,TRBV11-3,.,TGTGCCAGCAGCTTAGGGCGGAAGACAGCTAGCACAGATACGCAGTATTTT,CASSLGRKTASTDTQYF
.,TRBJ2-3,15,TRBV6-1,TRBD2,TGTGCCAGCAGTCAGCGGGGCGTAGACACAGATACGCAGTATTTT,CASSQRGVDTDTQYF
.,TRBJ2-5,15,TRBV5-1,.,TGCGCCAGCAGCTTGGCACTAGGGGGCCAAGAGACCCAGTACTTC,CASSLALGGQETQYF
.,TRBJ2-7,16,TRBV11-2,.,TGTGCCAGCAGCTCCTTACGACAGGCTACGGCCTACGAGCAGTACTTC,CASSSLRQATAYEQYF
.,TRBJ1-1,12,TRBV28,.,TGTGCCAGCAGTTTATCAGGGACAACGGCTTTCTTT,CASSLSGTTAFF
large,TRBJ2-1,15,TRBV29-1,.,TGCAGCGCTCCGACTAGTTATTACTCCTACAATGAGCAGTTCTTC,CSAPTSYYSYNEQFF
.,TRBJ1-1,13,TRBV28,.,TGTGCCAGCAGATCGAGGGGAAACACTGAAGCTTTCTTT,CASRSRGNTEAFF
.,TRBJ2-5,14,TRBV6-5,.,TGTGCCAGCAGTTACTCCCCAACCCAAGAGACCCAGTACTTC,CASSYSPTQETQYF
.,TRBJ1-2,16,TRBV7-8,.,TGTGCCAGCAGCTCCAACCGGCGCGATCCCCCCTATGGCTACACCTTC,CASSSNRRDPPYGYTF
few,TRBJ1-3,15,TRBV7-2,.,TGTGCCAGCAGCTTGGACGGAAGCTCTGGAAACACCATATATTTT,CASSLDGSSGNTIYF
few,TRBJ2-3,14,TRBV19,.,TGTGCCAGTAGTATAGGGGGGCGATCAGATACGCAGTATTTT,CASSIGGRSDTQYF
.,TRBJ2-7,15,TRBV18,.,TGTGCCAGCTCACCCCGAGCCGGGGGCGCCTACGAGCAGTACTTC,CASSPRAGGAYEQYF
.,TRBJ1-1,14,TRBV5-1,.,TGCGCCAGCAGCGATCTAGGACAGAGCACTGAAGCTTTCTTT,CASSDLGQSTEAFF
.,TRBJ2-1,12,TRBV6-1,.,TGTGCCAGCAGTAGACCCTACAATGAGCAGTTCTTC,CASSRPYNEQFF
few,TRBJ2-3,16,TRBV7-2,TRBD2,TGTGCCAGCAGCGTTCGAGCGGGAGGGCCAGGAGATACGCAGTATTTT,CASSVRAGGPGDTQYF
.,TRBJ1-1,14,TRBV7-9,.,TGTGCCAGCAGCTCACAGAGCTGGAACACTGAAGCTTTCTTT,CASSSQSWNTEAFF
few,TRBJ2-1,15,TRBV20-1,.,TGCAGTGCTCCTCGCCAAGGACCTACCTACAATGAGCAGTTCTTC,CSAPRQGPTYNEQFF
.,TRBJ1-1,15,TRBV7-9,.,TGTGCCAGCAGCTTAGGCGGGCGGATGAACACTGAAGCTTTCTTT,CASSLGGRMNTEAFF
.,TRBJ1-5,14,TRBV2,TRBD1,TGTGCCAGCTCGAACAGACAGGGAGATCAGCCCCAGCATTTT,CASSNRQGDQPQHF
.,TRBJ1-5,15,TRBV7-2,.,TGTGCCAGCAGCTTAAGTCCGGGGCCCAATCAGCCCCAGCATTTT,CASSLSPGPNQPQHF
.,TRBJ1-1,12,TRBV20-1,.,TGCAGTGCTAGAATCAGTAACACTGAAGCTTTCTTT,CSARISNTEAFF
.,TRBJ1-2,12,TRBV28,.,TGTGCCAGCAGTGTAAGCAAAGTTGGCTACACCTTC,CASSVSKVGYTF
.,TRBJ2-5,14,TRBV28,.,TGTGCCAGCAGTTTGTACATGGGACAAGAGACCCAGTACTTC,CASSLYMGQETQYF
.,TRBJ2-1,18,TRBV2,TRBD2,TGTGCCAGCAGTGACCCCGGGCTAGCGGAAAGCTCCTACAATGAGCAGTTCTTC,CASSDPGLAESSYNEQFF
.,TRBJ2-2,13,TRBV27,.,TGTGCCAGCAGTTTTAGGGACCTCGGGGAGCTGTTTTTT,CASSFRDLGELFF
.,TRBJ2-3,14,TRBV6-5,.,TGTGCCAGCAGTTTCACCCAGATCACAGATACGCAGTATTTT,CASSFTQITDTQYF
.,TRBJ2-7,16,TRBV7-9,.,TGTGCCAGCAGCTTAGTGCCGACAGGATACGGCCACGAGCAGTACTTC,CASSLVPTGYGHEQYF
once,TRBJ1-1,14,TRBV5-5,TRBD1,TGTGCCAGCAGCCCCCAGGGGGCAGACACTGAAGCTTTCTTT,CASSPQGADTEAFF
.,TRBJ1-5,13,TRBV5-4,.,TGTGCCAGCAGCTCGGATAGCAATCAGCCCCAGCATTTT,CASSSDSNQPQHF
few,TRBJ2-3,15,TRBV11-2,TRBD1,TGTGCCAGCAGCGCACCGGGACAGGGGCCAGATACGCAGTATTTT,CASSAPGQGPDTQYF
.,TRBJ2-5,15,TRBV7-9,TRBD1,TGTGCCAGCAGCCAATCGACAGGGGCTAGAGAGACCCAGTACTTC,CASSQSTGARETQYF
.,TRBJ1-2,13,TRBV28,TRBD1,TGTGCCAGCAGTTGGATACAGGGGGAAGGCTACACCTTC,CASSWIQGEGYTF
.,TRBJ1-1,13,TRBV6-5,.,TGTGCCAGCAGTTACAGGGGGAACACTGAAGCTTTCTTT,CASSYRGNTEAFF
.,TRBJ2-5,15,TRBV5-4,TRBD1,TGTGCCAGCAGCTTTAGGACAGGGGGCAAAGAGACCCAGTACTTC,CASSFRTGGKETQYF
.,TRBJ1-1,15,TRBV7-9,.,TGTGCCAGCGGAGACTCTCGGCAGCCCAACACTGAAGCTTTCTTT,CASGDSRQPNTEAFF
.,TRBJ1-2,14,TRBV2,TRBD1,TGTGCCAGCAGTGAAACAGACAGGGTCGCAGGCTACACCTTC,CASSETDRVAGYTF
.,TRBJ2-6,18,TRBV28,TRBD1,TGTGCCAGCAGCAAGGAGGGACAGGGGAGATCCGGGGCCAACGTCCTGACTTTC,CASSKEGQGRSGANVLTF
.,TRBJ2-3,15,TRBV7-9,TRBD2,TGTGCCAGCAGCTTAGGTAGCGGGCCAGCAGATACGCAGTATTTT,CASSLGSGPADTQYF
.,TRBJ2-2,13,TRBV6-1,.,TGTGCCAGCAGTGGAGGCCTGAGCGGGGAGCTGTTTTTT,CASSGGLSGELFF